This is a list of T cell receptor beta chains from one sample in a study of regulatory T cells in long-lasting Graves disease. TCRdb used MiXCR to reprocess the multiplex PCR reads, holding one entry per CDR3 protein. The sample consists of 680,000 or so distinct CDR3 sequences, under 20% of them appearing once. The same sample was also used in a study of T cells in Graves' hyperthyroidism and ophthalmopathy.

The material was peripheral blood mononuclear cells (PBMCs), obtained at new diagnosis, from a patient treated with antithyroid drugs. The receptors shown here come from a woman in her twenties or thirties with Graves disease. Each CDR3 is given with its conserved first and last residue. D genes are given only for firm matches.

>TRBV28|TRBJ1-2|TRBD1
CASSFAGGGGTNYGYTF
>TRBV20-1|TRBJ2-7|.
CSASDRFHYEQYF
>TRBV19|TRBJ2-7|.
CASSSNRDKSYEQYF
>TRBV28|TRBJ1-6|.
CASSFVQGDSPLHF
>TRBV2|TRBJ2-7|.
CASTPHYEQYF
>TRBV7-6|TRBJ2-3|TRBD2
CASSLGALAGVGDTQYF
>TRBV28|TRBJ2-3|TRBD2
CASSLPSGLTDTQYF
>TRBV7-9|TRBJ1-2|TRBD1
CASTTLGTGYGYTF
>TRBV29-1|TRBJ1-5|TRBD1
CSVLQGNQPQHF
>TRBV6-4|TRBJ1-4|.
CASSGGVNEKLFF
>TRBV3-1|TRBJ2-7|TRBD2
CASSQGTSGRLPYEQYF
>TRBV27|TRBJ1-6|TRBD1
CASRIQGARSPLHF
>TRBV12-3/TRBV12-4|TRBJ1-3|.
CASSLARQHSGNTIYF
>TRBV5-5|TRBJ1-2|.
CASSSTGGPGYTF
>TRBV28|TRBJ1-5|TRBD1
CASSLSPRGTGSNQPQHF
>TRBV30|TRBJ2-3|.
CAWSSFLMDTQYF
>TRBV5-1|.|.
CASSLEGRRETQYF
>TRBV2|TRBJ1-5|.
CASGQGWNQPQHF
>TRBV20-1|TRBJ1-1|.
CSARDKGVSAEAFF
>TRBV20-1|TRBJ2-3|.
CSASKLNTDTQYF
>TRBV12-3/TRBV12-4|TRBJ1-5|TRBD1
CASRPDRGDQPQHF
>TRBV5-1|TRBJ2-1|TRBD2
CASSTGTSGQSSYNEQFF
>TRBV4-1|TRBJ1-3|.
CASSQNGVSGNTIYF
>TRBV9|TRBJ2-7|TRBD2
CASSPVASGLVYEQYF
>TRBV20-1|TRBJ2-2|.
CSAREGGNTGELFF
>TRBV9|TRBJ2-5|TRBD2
CASSVSTSGSQETQYF
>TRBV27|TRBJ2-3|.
CASSRTYTDMQYF
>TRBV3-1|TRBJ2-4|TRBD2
CASSQSGSDNIQYF
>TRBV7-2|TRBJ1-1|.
CASSLSGTYMNTEAFF
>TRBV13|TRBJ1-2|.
CASSFKVNYGYTF
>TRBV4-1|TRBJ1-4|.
CASSHLPRGEAYRKLFF
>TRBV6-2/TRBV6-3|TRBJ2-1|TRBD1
CASSYSRQGRNEQFF